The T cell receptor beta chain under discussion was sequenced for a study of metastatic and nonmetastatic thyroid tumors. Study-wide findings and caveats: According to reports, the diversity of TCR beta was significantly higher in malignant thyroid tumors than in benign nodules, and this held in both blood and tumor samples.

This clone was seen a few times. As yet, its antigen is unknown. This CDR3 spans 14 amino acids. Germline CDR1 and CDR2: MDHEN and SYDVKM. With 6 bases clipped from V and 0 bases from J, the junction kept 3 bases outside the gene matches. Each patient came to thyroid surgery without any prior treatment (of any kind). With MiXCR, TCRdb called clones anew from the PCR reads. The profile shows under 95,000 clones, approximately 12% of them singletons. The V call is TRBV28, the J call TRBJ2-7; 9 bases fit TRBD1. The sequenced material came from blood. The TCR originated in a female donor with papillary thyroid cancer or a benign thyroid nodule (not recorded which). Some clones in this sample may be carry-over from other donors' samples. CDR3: CASRGTGHSYEQYF. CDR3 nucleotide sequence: TGTGCCAGCAGGGGGACAGGGCACTCCTACGAGCAGTACTTC.